What follows are 18 T cell receptor beta chains derived from one specimen sequenced in a study of blood T cell repertoires in COVID-19. Assay: immunoSEQ multiplex PCR; the TCRdb copy retains only in-frame clones and omits some. In the table there are 100,000 to 150,000 clones, roughly 84% of which are singletons. The sequenced material came from peripheral blood. The source is a woman under 40 who had recovered from COVID-19.

The V call is TRBV5-6, the J call TRBJ2-7, with 7 bases aligning to TRBD1. Germline CDR1 and CDR2: SGHDT and YYEEEE. The CDR3 contains 13 residues. The trim removed 2 bases at V and 7 bases at J, leaving 6 bases unmatched. The CDR3, as DNA: TGTGCCAGCAGCTTAACAGGGGCCGGAGAGCAGTACTTC. Protein product: CASSLTGAGEQYF.

CDR3 nucleotide sequence: TGCGCCAGCAGCTCCCGATCCGGGACAGGGGATGGCTACACCTTC. Residues: CASSSRSGTGDGYTF. The V call is TRBV5-1, the J call TRBJ1-2, with 10 nucleotides matching TRBD1. The CDR3 covers 15 residues. J was trimmed by 6 bases and V by 3 bases; bases with no gene match: 8. The germline gives CDR1 SGHRS, CDR2 YFSETQ.

The rearrangement joins TRBV6-2 or TRBV6-3 to TRBJ2-1; the match to TRBD2 covers 7 bases. The CDR3 covers 14 residues. J was trimmed by 8 bases and V by 2 bases; bases with no gene match: 6. CDR1 and CDR2 (germline): MNHEY, SVGEGT. The CDR3 reads CASSYSGMKDEQFF. In DNA, the CDR3 is TGTGCCAGCAGTTACAGCGGGATGAAGGATGAGCAGTTCTTC.

This chain connects TRBV25-1 to TRBJ2-5, with D uncertain. Germline lookup yields CDR1 MGHDK and CDR2 SYGVNS. V lost 10 bases, J lost 4 bases, and 4 bases lay in between. This CDR3 is built from 9 residues. The CDR3 spells CATGETQYF. The CDR3 DNA is TGTGCCACAGGAGAGACCCAGTACTTC.

The chain links TRBV6-5 to TRBJ2-1; 12 nucleotides line up with TRBD2. The V gene's germline CDR1 is MNHEY and CDR2 SVGAGI. The CDR3 loop spans 12 amino acids. The V gene end was trimmed by 6 bases and the J gene end by 10 bases; junction bases not matched to a gene: 1. This CDR3 reads CASSTSGGEQFF. CDR3 sequence (DNA): TGTGCCAGCAGCACTAGCGGGGGGGAGCAGTTCTTC.

The V gene is TRBV7-9, the J gene TRBJ2-1; TRBD2 might be the D (5 bases). V lost 5 bases, J lost 3 bases, and 14 bases lay in between. Per germline, CDR1 SEHNR and CDR2 FQNEAQ (reference sequence). CDR3 length equals 15 residues. For the CDR3, the DNA is TGTGCCAGCAGCACGGTCGGGGTCAACTACAATGAGCAGTTCTTC. Protein sequence: CASSTVGVNYNEQFF.

This sequence joins TRBV2 and TRBJ2-7, with a weak D call TRBD1 (5 bases). Germline values: CDR1 SNHLY, CDR2 FYNNEI. Trimming pared 6 bases from V and 2 bases from J, leaving 8 bases between. This CDR3 is built from 12 residues. The CDR3 DNA follows: TGTGCCAGCAGGGTGACAGCCTACGAGCAGTACTTC. Translated: CASRVTAYEQYF.

V usage is TRBV27 and J usage is TRBJ1-1, with D hard to call. CDR1 is MNHEY and CDR2 is SMNVEV in the germline V gene (reference sequence). V was pared by 0 bases and J by 4 bases, with 18 bases between. CDR3 length: 17 residues. The CDR3 coding sequence is TGTGCCAGCAGTTTATCGAGGCGCGGGAGAATCGGCACTGAAGCTTTCTTT. Its translation: CASSLSRRGRIGTEAFF.

The rearrangement joins TRBV11-2 to TRBJ1-1, with TRBD1 as a possible D gene (6 bases). V lost 6 bases, J lost 1 base, and 15 bases lay in between. CDR3 length: 15 residues. CDR1 is SGHAT and CDR2 is FQNNGV in the germline V gene. DNA for the CDR3: TGTGCCAGCAGTTTATGGGACATAGAGAACACTGAAGCTTTCTTT. Encoded protein: CASSLWDIENTEAFF.

V is TRBV6-5 and J is TRBJ2-7; tentative D call: TRBD2 (7 bases). The CDR3 has 15 residues. CDR1 and CDR2 from the germline V gene are MNHEY and SVGAGI. Trimming took 7 bases from V and 3 from J, leaving 19 bases between them. CDR3 nucleotide sequence: TGTGCCAGCATGCTGGGGCGCGGGGGCATCTACGAGCAGTACTTC. This codes for CASMLGRGGIYEQYF.

This chain links TRBV24-1 with TRBJ1-1; weak D call: TRBD1 (5 bases). Germline V gives CDR1 KGHDR, CDR2 SFDVKD. The germline V and J ends were trimmed by 4 bases and 1 base, with 6 bases remaining between them. The CDR3 runs to 13 residues. CDR3 DNA sequence: TGTGCCACCAGTGAAGGACAGAACACTGAAGCTTTCTTT. It codes for CATSEGQNTEAFF.

This chain uses TRBV5-1 with TRBJ2-1; no clear D gene. V was cut by 0 bases and J by 9 bases, with 16 bases left in between. The CDR3 has 15 residues. CDR1 is SGHRS and CDR2 is YFSETQ in the germline V gene. This chain's CDR3 is CASSLVSPGNSEQFF. The CDR3 DNA sequence: TGCGCCAGCAGCTTGGTGAGTCCTGGAAACAGTGAGCAGTTCTTC.

V and J are TRBV6-5 and TRBJ2-5, with 7 bases identical to TRBD1. With 6 bases clipped from V and 5 bases from J, the junction kept 3 bases outside the gene matches. The germline gives CDR1 MNHEY, CDR2 SVGAGI. This CDR3 has 12 residues. DNA for the CDR3: TGTGCCAGCAGAACACAGGGGGAGACCCAGTACTTC. Its translation is CASRTQGETQYF.

The chain recombines TRBV19 with TRBJ2-1; 10 bases are shared with TRBD1. The CDR3 contains 19 residues. CDR1 LNHDA and CDR2 SQIVND come from the germline V gene (reference sequence). V gave up 1 base and J gave up 0 bases; unmatched junction bases: 9. The CDR3 sequence: CASSIAGTGAASSYNEQFF. The CDR3, as DNA: TGTGCCAGTAGTATAGCGGGGACAGGGGCGGCTAGCTCCTACAATGAGCAGTTCTTC.

This clone was seen once. The V call is TRBV20-1, the J call TRBJ2-7, with D tentatively TRBD1 (5 bases). CDR1 and CDR2 (germline): DFQATT, SNEGSKA (reference sequence). CDR3 length: 11 residues. V was pared by 5 bases and J by 6 bases, with 11 bases between. The CDR3 loop is CSASQGGEQYF. DNA for the CDR3: TGCAGTGCTTCCCAGGGCGGCGAGCAGTACTTC.

The genes are TRBV25-1 and TRBJ1-3, with a weak D call TRBD1 (6 bases). This CDR3 is 17 amino acids long. Looked up from germline, CDR1 is MGHDK and CDR2 is SYGVNS. V was trimmed by 1 base and J by 0 bases, leaving 13 bases between them. CDR3 coding DNA: TGTGCCAGCAGTGAATCAGTGGACAGAAACTCTGGAAACACCATATATTTT. Translated, it gives CASSESVDRNSGNTIYF. Looking up the rest from reference TRBV25-1 and TRBJ1-3 gives the full variable domain: EADIYQTPRYLVIGTGKKITLECSQTMGHDKMYWYQQDPGMELHLIHYSYGVNSTEKGDLSSESTVSRIRTEHFPLTLESARPSHTSQYLCASSESVDRNSGNTIYFGEGSWLTVV.

The chain has TRBV7-9 and TRBJ2-3; D gene unclear. The CDR3 spans 14 residues. The V end was cut by 3 bases, the J end by 2 bases, with 9 bases between. Germline CDR1 is SEHNR and CDR2 is FQNEAQ (reference sequence). The CDR3 loop is CASSLSQSTDTQYF. The CDR3, as DNA: TGTGCCAGCAGCTTGTCGCAGTCCACAGATACGCAGTATTTT.

Here the CDR3 DNA reads TGTGCCACCCGAACCGGGGTGATGAACACTGAAGCTTTCTTT. It specifies CATRTGVMNTEAFF. The chain combines TRBV6-6 with TRBJ1-1; no reliable D call. The V gene lost 10 bases and the J gene lost 0 bases, with 15 bases spanning the gap. Germline V CDR1 and CDR2: MNHNY, SVGAGI (reference sequence). The CDR3 loop spans 14 amino acids.